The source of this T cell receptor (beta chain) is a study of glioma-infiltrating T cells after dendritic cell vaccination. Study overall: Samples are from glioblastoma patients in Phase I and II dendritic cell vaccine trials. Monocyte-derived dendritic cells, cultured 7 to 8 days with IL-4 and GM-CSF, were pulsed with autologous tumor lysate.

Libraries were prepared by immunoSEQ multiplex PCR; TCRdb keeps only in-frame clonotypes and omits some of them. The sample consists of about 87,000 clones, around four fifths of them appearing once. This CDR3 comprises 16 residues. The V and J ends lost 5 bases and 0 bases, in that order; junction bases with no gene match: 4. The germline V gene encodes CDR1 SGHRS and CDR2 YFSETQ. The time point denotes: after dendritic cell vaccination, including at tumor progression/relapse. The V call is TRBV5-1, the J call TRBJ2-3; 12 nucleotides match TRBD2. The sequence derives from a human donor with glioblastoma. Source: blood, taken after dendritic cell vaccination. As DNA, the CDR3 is TGCGCCAGCAGTCCGGGACTAGCGGGTAGCACAGATACGCAGTATTTT. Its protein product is CASSPGLAGSTDTQYF.